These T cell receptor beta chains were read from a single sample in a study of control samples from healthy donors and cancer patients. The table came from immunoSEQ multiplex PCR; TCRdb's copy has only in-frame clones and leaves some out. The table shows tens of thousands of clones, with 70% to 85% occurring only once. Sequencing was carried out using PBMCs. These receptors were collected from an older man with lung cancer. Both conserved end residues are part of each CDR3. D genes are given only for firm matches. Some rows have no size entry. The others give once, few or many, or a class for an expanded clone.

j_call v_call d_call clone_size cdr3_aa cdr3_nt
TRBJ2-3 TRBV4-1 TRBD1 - CASSQDIGTVLGGTDTQYF TGCGCCAGCAGCCAAGATATCGGGACAGTGCTGGGTGGCACAGATACGCAGTATTTT
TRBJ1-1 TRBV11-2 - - CASTRVAEAFF TGTGCCAGCACGCGGGTTGCTGAAGCTTTCTTT
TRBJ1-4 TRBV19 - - CASSTSGAKKLFF TGTGCCAGTAGTACCTCAGGGGCCAAAAAACTGTTTTTT
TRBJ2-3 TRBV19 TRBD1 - CASRDRGTDTQYF TGTGCCAGTAGGGACAGGGGAACAGATACGCAGTATTTT
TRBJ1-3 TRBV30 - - CAWSVGVGGNTIYF TGTGCCTGGAGTGTGGGGGTAGGCGGAAACACCATATATTTT
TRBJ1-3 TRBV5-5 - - CASSLTVSGNTIYF TGTGCCAGCAGTTTGACAGTCTCTGGAAACACCATATATTTT
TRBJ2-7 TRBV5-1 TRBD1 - CASSFGTGAYEQYF TGCGCCAGCAGCTTCGGGACAGGGGCCTACGAGCAGTACTTC
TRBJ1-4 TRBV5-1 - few CASSPDSAPGTYREKLFF TGCGCCAGCAGCCCAGACTCAGCCCCCGGGACGTACCGTGAAAAACTGTTTTTT
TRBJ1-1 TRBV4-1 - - CASSQDAGRNTEAFF TGCGCCAGCAGCCAAGACGCCGGGAGGAACACTGAAGCTTTCTTT
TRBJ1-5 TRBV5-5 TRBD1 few CASSNKRDRLLWPQHF TGTGCCAGCAGCAATAAACGGGACAGGCTATTATGGCCCCAGCATTTT
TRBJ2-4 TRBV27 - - CASSSVRTEAKNIQYF TGTGCCAGCAGTTCCGTAAGGACAGAAGCCAAAAACATTCAGTACTTC
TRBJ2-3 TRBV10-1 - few CASSDTGGTDTQYF TGCGCCAGCAGTGATACGGGGGGCACAGATACGCAGTATTTT
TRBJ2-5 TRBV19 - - CASRRGQETQYF TGTGCCAGTCGCCGGGGCCAAGAGACCCAGTACTTC
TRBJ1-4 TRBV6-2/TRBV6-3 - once CASSYGAGARTNEKLFF TGTGCCAGCAGTTATGGGGCAGGAGCTCGAACTAATGAAAAACTGTTTTTT
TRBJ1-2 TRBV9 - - CASSVSTRVGVGGYTF TGTGCCAGCAGCGTCTCAACCCGGGTAGGAGTGGGTGGCTACACCTTC
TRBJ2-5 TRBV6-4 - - CASSVETGATQYF TGTGCCAGCAGTGTCGAGACCGGGGCGACCCAGTACTTC
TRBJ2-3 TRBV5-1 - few CASSLGQSTDTQYF TGCGCCAGCAGCTTAGGACAAAGCACAGATACGCAGTATTTT
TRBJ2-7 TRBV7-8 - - CASRGAGFEQYF TGTGCCAGCCGGGGCGCAGGGTTCGAGCAGTACTTC
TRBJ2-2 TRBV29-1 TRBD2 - CSVPLGAGGGTGELFF TGCAGCGTTCCTCTGGGGGCGGGGGGCGGCACCGGGGAGCTGTTTTTT
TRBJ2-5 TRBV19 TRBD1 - CASSSQGAGETQYF TGTGCCAGTAGCTCACAGGGGGCTGGGGAGACCCAGTACTTC
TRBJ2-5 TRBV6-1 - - CASSEVSGRRQETQYF TGTGCCAGCAGTGAAGTATCAGGCAGGAGGCAAGAGACCCAGTACTTC
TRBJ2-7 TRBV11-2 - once CASSLTHEQYF TGTGCCAGCAGCTTAACACACGAGCAGTACTTC
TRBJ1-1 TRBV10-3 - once CAISRDLRVAFF TGTGCCATCAGTCGGGACTTAAGGGTAGCTTTCTTT
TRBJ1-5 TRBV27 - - CASSNLLPDINSNQPQHF TGTGCCAGCAGCAACCTCCTCCCGGACATTAATAGCAATCAGCCCCAGCATTTT
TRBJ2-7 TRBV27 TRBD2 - CASGYGPAGNYEQYF TGTGCCAGCGGCTACGGGCCAGCGGGGAATTACGAGCAGTACTTC
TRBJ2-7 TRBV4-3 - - CASSQMKGRYEQYF TGCGCCAGCAGCCAGATGAAGGGCCGCTACGAGCAGTACTTC
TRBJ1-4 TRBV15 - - CATSREDRALGKLFF TGTGCCACCAGCAGAGAGGACAGAGCTTTGGGGAAACTGTTTTTT
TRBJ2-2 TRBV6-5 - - CASGGRRANTGELFF TGTGCCAGCGGGGGGAGACGCGCGAACACCGGGGAGCTGTTTTTT
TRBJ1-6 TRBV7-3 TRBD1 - CASRRQGDNSPLHF TGTGCCAGCAGGCGGCAGGGGGACAATTCACCCCTCCACTTT
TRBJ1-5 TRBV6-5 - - CASSRDGSNQPQHF TGTGCCAGCAGCCGGGACGGAAGCAATCAGCCCCAGCATTTT
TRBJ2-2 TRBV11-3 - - CASSPFPSGELFF TGTGCCAGCAGCCCTTTTCCCTCGGGGGAGCTGTTTTTT
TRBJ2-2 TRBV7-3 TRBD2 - CASSPQQRGGVRELFF TGTGCCAGCAGTCCCCAACAGCGGGGGGGCGTAAGGGAACTGTTTTTT
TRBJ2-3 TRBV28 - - CASSLLRDTQYF TGTGCCAGCAGTTTACTTAGAGATACGCAGTATTTT
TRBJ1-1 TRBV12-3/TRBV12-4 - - CASSLRVYAFF TGTGCCAGCAGCCTAAGGGTATATGCTTTCTTT
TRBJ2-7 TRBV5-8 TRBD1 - CASSDRQGAGVYEQYF TGTGCCAGCAGCGACCGACAGGGGGCGGGGGTCTACGAGCAGTACTTC
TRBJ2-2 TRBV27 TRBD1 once CASSPGQGNTGELFF TGTGCCAGCAGTCCCGGACAGGGGAACACCGGGGAGCTGTTTTTT
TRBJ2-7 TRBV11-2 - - CASSFASSYEQYF TGTGCCAGCAGCTTCGCGTCCTCCTACGAGCAGTACTTC
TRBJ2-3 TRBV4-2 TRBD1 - CASSQDRGTGNTQYF TGTGCCAGCAGCCAAGATCGTGGGACAGGGAATACGCAGTATTTT
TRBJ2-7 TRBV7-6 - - CASSPTVGITYEQYF TGTGCCAGCAGCCCGACCGTGGGAATCACCTACGAGCAGTACTTC
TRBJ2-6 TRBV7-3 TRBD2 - CASSPKPGGAISGANVLTF TGTGCCAGCAGCCCAAAACCCGGGGGGGCTATCTCTGGGGCCAACGTCCTGACTTTC
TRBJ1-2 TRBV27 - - CASSWRGSGGYTF TGTGCCAGCAGTTGGAGGGGTTCGGGTGGCTACACCTTC
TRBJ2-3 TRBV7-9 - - CASSLGRGSDTQYF TGTGCCAGCAGCTTGGGCAGGGGCTCAGATACGCAGTATTTT
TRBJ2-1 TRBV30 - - CAWSGGVNEQFF TGTGCCTGGAGTGGGGGCGTCAATGAGCAGTTCTTC
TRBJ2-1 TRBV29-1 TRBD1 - CSVEKGQGTYNEQFF TGCAGCGTGGAAAAGGGACAGGGAACCTACAATGAGCAGTTCTTC
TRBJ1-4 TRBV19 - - CASSNRDGYEKLFF TGTGCCAGTAGTAACCGGGACGGATATGAAAAACTGTTTTTT
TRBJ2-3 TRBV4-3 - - CASSQELSVYTDTQYF TGCGCCAGCAGCCAAGAACTCTCGGTATACACAGATACGCAGTATTTT
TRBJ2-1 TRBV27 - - CASSDRTPSYNEQFF TGTGCCAGCAGTGATAGGACCCCTTCCTACAATGAGCAGTTCTTC
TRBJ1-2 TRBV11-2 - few CASSLAYREWSNYGYTF TGTGCCAGCAGCTTAGCTTACAGGGAGTGGTCTAACTATGGCTACACCTTC
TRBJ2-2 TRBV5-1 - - CASSFSAPGTGELFF TGCGCCAGCAGCTTCAGTGCCCCGGGCACCGGGGAGCTGTTTTTT
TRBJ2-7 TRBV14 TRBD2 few CASSRGLTSGDSYEQYF TGTGCCAGCAGCCGCGGGTTAACTAGCGGGGACTCCTACGAGCAGTACTTC